A single sample gave rise to the 28 T cell receptor beta chains below, sequenced in a study of regulatory dendritic cells for organ transplantation. Assay used: immunoSEQ multiplex PCR; TCRdb lists only in-frame clones, some missing. The data contain over 25,000 clones, about four fifths of them singletons. Sequenced input: naive CD4+ T cells from blood. Subset here: CD45RA+ naive T cells. The source is a human donor in good health.

The genes are TRBV18 and TRBJ2-1; 8 nucleotides agree with TRBD2. This CDR3 comprises 16 residues. Per germline, CDR1 KGHSH and CDR2 LQKENI. V was clipped by 3 bases and J by 4 bases; unmatched bases: 8. The CDR3 DNA is TGTGCCAGCTCACCTCCTATAGCGGGGTCGTACAATGAGCAGTTCTTC. Amino acid sequence: CASSPPIAGSYNEQFF. Complete variable domain (other parts from reference TRBV18 and TRBJ2-1): NAGVMQNPRHLVRRRGQEARLRCSPMKGHSHVYWYRQLPEEGLKFMVYLQKENIIDESGMPKERFSAEFPKEGPSILRIQQVVRGDSAAYFCASSPPIAGSYNEQFFGPGTRLTVL.

The chain carries TRBV5-1 and TRBJ2-7; D is possibly TRBD2 (5 bases). The CDR3 is 13 amino acids. Per the germline V gene, CDR1 is SGHRS and CDR2 is YFSETQ. Trimming removed 9 bases at V and 7 bases at J, with 20 bases between. The CDR3 nucleotides are TGCGCCACCTGCGAGGGTGAGGTCGGGGAGCAGTACTTC. It encodes CATCEGEVGEQYF.

The CDR3 is CASRGFAGNEQFF. The CDR3 DNA sequence: TGTGCCAGCAGAGGGTTTGCGGGCAATGAGCAGTTCTTC. This chain connects TRBV7-2 to TRBJ2-1, with D perhaps TRBD2 (5 bases). Germline CDR1 reads SGHTA; CDR2 reads FQGNSA. Trimming pared 6 bases from V and 6 bases from J, leaving 12 bases between. This CDR3 is 13 amino acids long.

This clone was counted once. This CDR3 is CASSFGQARADTQYF. As DNA, the CDR3 is TGCGCCAGCAGCTTTGGGCAGGCTCGTGCAGATACGCAGTATTTT. This sequence joins TRBV5-1 and TRBJ2-3; D call uncertain. Trimming cost V 2 bases and J 4 bases, with 14 bases left between them. Looked up from germline, CDR1 is SGHRS and CDR2 is YFSETQ. The CDR3 covers 15 residues.

The gene calls are TRBV10-3 and TRBJ1-1, with 8 bases fitting TRBD1. This CDR3 comprises 14 residues. V dropped 2 bases and J dropped 12; count of bases not matched to a gene: 11. In germline, CDR1 is ENHRY, CDR2 SYGVKD. CDR3 region: CAISEENRGSSTFF. The CDR3 nucleotides read TGTGCCATCAGTGAGGAGAACAGGGGGTCTTCAACTTTCTTT.

The CDR3 DNA reads as TGTGCCAGCAGCCAAGAGGGACAACTTAACTATGGCTACACCTTC. It codes for CASSQEGQLNYGYTF. The chain uses TRBV4-2 and TRBJ1-2, with D possibly TRBD1 on 6 matching bases. The CDR3 totals 15 residues. The V and J ends lost 0 bases and 1 base respectively, with 9 bases between them. CDR1 and CDR2 (germline): LGHNA, YNFKEQ.

The chain's CDR3 is CASRGHSNAYEQYF. Here the CDR3 DNA reads TGTGCCAGCAGGGGACATTCAAACGCCTACGAGCAGTACTTC. The chain joins TRBV2 to TRBJ2-7; D is possibly TRBD1 (6 bases). Germline V gives CDR1 SNHLY, CDR2 FYNNEI. The CDR3 extends over 14 amino acids. V was cut by 6 bases and J by 2 bases, with 14 bases left in between.

V gene TRBV29-1 combines with J gene TRBJ2-5; weak D call: TRBD2 (7 bases). The CDR3 sequence is 12 residues long. V was pared by 5 bases and J by 4 bases, with 11 bases between. CDR1 SQVTM and CDR2 ANQGSEA come from the germline V gene. For the CDR3, the DNA is TGCAGCGTTCGGGGGGCCGGAGAGACCCAGTACTTC. Its translation: CSVRGAGETQYF.

V is TRBV18 and J is TRBJ1-2; D is uncertain. The length of the CDR3 is 15 residues. Germline V gene lookup returns CDR1 KGHSH and CDR2 LQKENI. With 3 bases removed from V and 6 bases from J, the gap between germline ends came to 17 bases. CDR3 in amino acids: CASSPRTGSEDGYTF. DNA for the CDR3: TGTGCCAGCTCACCCAGGACGGGATCGGAAGATGGCTACACCTTC.

The V call is TRBV6-1, the J call TRBJ2-7, with 8 nucleotides matching TRBD1. This CDR3 is 14 amino acids long. Per the germline V gene, CDR1 is MNHNS and CDR2 is SASEGT. The trim removed 4 bases at V and 2 bases at J, leaving 4 bases unmatched. This CDR3 is CASSGQTGAYEQYF. CDR3 coding DNA: TGTGCCAGCAGTGGCCAGACAGGGGCCTACGAGCAGTACTTC.

The V gene is TRBV18, the J gene TRBJ2-2; 7 nucleotides match TRBD2. V trimming: 3 bases; J trimming: 4 bases; junction bases outside the gene matches: 5. The CDR3 has 15 residues. The germline CDR1 and CDR2 sequences are KGHSH and LQKENI. The CDR3 sequence: CASSPWTSGTGELFF. DNA for the CDR3: TGTGCCAGCTCACCCTGGACTAGTGGCACCGGGGAGCTGTTTTTT.

The rearrangement joins TRBV18 to TRBJ1-6, with D unclear. With 2 bases removed from V and 5 bases from J, the gap between germline ends came to 10 bases. Per the germline V gene, CDR1 is KGHSH and CDR2 is LQKENI. CDR3 length: 15 residues. CDR3: CASSPASGNNSPLHF. CDR3 bases: TGTGCCAGCTCACCAGCTTCGGGGAATAATTCACCCCTCCACTTT.

The chain combines TRBV21-1 with TRBJ2-1; the D call in the table, TRBD1, was not verified against the DNA. TRBV21-1 is labeled a pseudogene. This CDR3 region has 15 residues. The CDR3 DNA is TGTGCCAGCAGCAAAGAAAACAGGGGGCAGAATGAGCAGTTCTTC. Its protein is CASSKENRGQNEQFF.

The chain recombines TRBV5-1 with TRBJ1-6; the D gene is possibly TRBD1 (6 bases). The CDR3 spans 14 residues. Germline CDR1 SGHRS, CDR2 YFSETQ. Trimming pared 1 base from V and 7 bases from J, leaving 9 bases between. In DNA, the CDR3 is TGCGCCAGCAGCTTGAGCGGGGGCAATTCACCCCTCCACTTT. Its translation: CASSLSGGNSPLHF.

The CDR3 DNA reads as TGTGCCAGCTCACCACCGGGAGGGGCGGACATGAAGTCACCCCTCCACTTT. Its protein product is CASSPPGGADMKSPLHF. J is TRBJ1-6 and V is TRBV18; weak D call: TRBD1 (5 bases). V was pared by 0 bases and J by 10 bases, with 19 bases between. Germline V gene data show CDR1 as KGHSH and CDR2 as LQKENI. The CDR3 runs to 17 residues.

This chain joins TRBV11-3 and TRBJ2-3; 12 nucleotides agree with TRBD2. Unmatched junction bases numbered 5, after V lost 1 base and J lost 6 bases. CDR1 SGHNT and CDR2 YENEEA come from the germline V gene. The CDR3 covers 16 residues. The CDR3, as DNA: TGTGCCAGCAGCTTAGTGACTAGCGGGGGATGGGATACGCAGTATTTT. As protein: CASSLVTSGGWDTQYF.

This clone was seen more than once but under ten times. V and J are TRBV6-4 and TRBJ2-5; 7 nucleotides align to TRBD2. CDR1 and CDR2 (germline): MRHNA, SNTAGT. This CDR3 region has 14 residues. V was clipped by 6 bases and J by 1 base; unmatched bases: 5. The CDR3 reads CASRGGTVQETQYF. In DNA form, the CDR3 reads TGTGCCAGCAGGGGAGGGACGGTCCAAGAGACCCAGTACTTC.

This clone was detected only a few times. This sequence joins TRBV6-1 and TRBJ2-7, with TRBD1 matching over 9 bases. V lost 4 bases, J lost 5 bases, and 3 bases stayed unmatched. The CDR3 has 13 amino acids. Germline CDR1 reads MNHNS; CDR2 reads SASEGT. The CDR3 protein is CASSAWDRDEQYF. Here the CDR3 DNA reads TGTGCCAGCAGTGCCTGGGACAGGGACGAGCAGTACTTC.

The V and J genes are TRBV11-3 and TRBJ2-7, with 9 bases lining up with TRBD1. The junction had 5 bases not matched to a gene; V was cut back by 4 bases and J by 4 bases. The germline CDR1 and CDR2 sequences are SGHNT and YENEEA. The CDR3 is 14 amino acids. CDR3 in amino acids: CASSSRDRVYEQYF. The CDR3 DNA reads TGTGCCAGCAGCTCCCGGGACAGGGTTTACGAGCAGTACTTC.

This chain uses TRBV10-3 with TRBJ2-7; D unresolved. V lost 8 bases, J lost 1 base, and 9 bases lay in between. CDR3 length equals 12 residues. CDR1 ENHRY and CDR2 SYGVKD come from the germline V gene. CDR3 sequence reads: CAISTHSYEQYF. In DNA form, the CDR3 reads TGTGCCATCTCGACACATTCCTACGAGCAGTACTTC.

The gene calls are TRBV9 and TRBJ2-7, with a weak D call TRBD1 (5 bases). Germline CDR1 reads SGDLS; CDR2 reads YYNGEE. Between the trimmed V and J ends, which lost 4 bases and 3 bases, there was a span of 17 bases. The length of the CDR3 is 15 residues. The CDR3 bases are TGTGCCAGCAGCTCTGCAGGGTCTGGCGGCTACGAGCAGTACTTC. Its protein is CASSSAGSGGYEQYF.

This clone was found once. The chain links TRBV18 to TRBJ1-1, with D unclear. The CDR3 sequence is 13 residues long. Germline lookup yields CDR1 KGHSH and CDR2 LQKENI. With 5 bases removed from V and 2 bases from J, the gap between germline ends came to 9 bases. The CDR3 spells CASSESTNTEAFF. The CDR3 DNA reads TGTGCCAGCTCAGAATCCACAAACACTGAAGCTTTCTTT.

This clone was observed a few times. The chain links TRBV5-5 to TRBJ1-5, with D unclear. V lost 2 bases and J lost 0, with 6 bases in between. There are 14 residues in the CDR3. Germline V lookup: CDR1 SGHKS, CDR2 YYEKEE (reference sequence). In DNA form, the CDR3 reads TGTGCCAGCAGCTTACTAAATAGCAATCAGCCCCAGCATTTT. Protein product: CASSLLNSNQPQHF.

The chain couples TRBV7-9 to TRBJ2-3; D gene uncertain. Trimming left V 2 bases short and J 8 bases short, with 5 bases between. This CDR3 has 11 residues. Germline V gene data show CDR1 as SEHNR and CDR2 as FQNEAQ (reference sequence). CDR3 region: CASSLSSTQYF. CDR3 nucleotide sequence: TGTGCCAGCAGCTTATCGTCTACGCAGTATTTT.

The chain couples TRBV10-3 to TRBJ2-5, with TRBD2 matching 9 bases. Trimming took 3 bases from V and 4 from J; bases not matched to a gene: 15. CDR1 is ENHRY, CDR2 SYGVKD, per germline. This CDR3 has 18 residues. This CDR3 reads CAISDQRGAGGRLETQYF. In DNA form, the CDR3 reads TGTGCCATCAGTGACCAACGAGGAGCGGGGGGCCGTTTAGAGACCCAGTACTTC.

The V gene is TRBV2, the J gene TRBJ2-1; 10 bases fit TRBD2. The CDR3 loop spans 12 amino acids. J lost 9 bases, V lost 6 bases, and 2 bases had no gene match. Germline V gene sequence: CDR1 SNHLY, CDR2 FYNNEI. CDR3 in DNA: TGTGCCAGCAGCCGACTAGCGGGTGAGCAGTTCTTC. Amino acids: CASSRLAGEQFF.

V gene TRBV9 combines with J gene TRBJ1-4; 9 nucleotides match TRBD1. V lost 3 bases to trimming and J lost 5 bases; unmatched junction nucleotides: 2. This CDR3 spans 14 amino acids. Germline V gene data show CDR1 as SGDLS and CDR2 as YYNGEE. The CDR3 is CASSEDRGNEKLFF. The DNA of the CDR3 is TGTGCCAGCAGCGAGGACAGGGGAAATGAAAAACTGTTTTTT.

The chain combines TRBV5-1 with TRBJ2-1, with 7 bases fitting TRBD2. The CDR3 is 16 amino acids. V shed 2 bases, J shed 0 bases, and the junction held 5 bases outside the gene matches. From germline, CDR1 is SGHRS and CDR2 YFSETQ. The chain's CDR3 is CASSFSSGVSYNEQFF. CDR3 DNA sequence: TGCGCCAGCAGCTTCTCTAGCGGCGTCTCCTACAATGAGCAGTTCTTC.